A selection of T cell receptor beta chains follows, all from one sample in a study of regulatory T cells in long-lasting Graves disease. From the multiplex PCR reads, TCRdb called clonotypes with MiXCR, one entry per CDR3 protein. This repertoire shows 300,000 or so distinct CDR3 sequences, about 19% found once; its top ten account for 25% to 35%. Sequenced here: peripheral blood mononuclear cells (PBMCs), sampled when the disease was refractory, from a patient treated with antithyroid drugs. The receptors were sampled from a female donor with Graves disease. The CDR3 runs from the conserved cysteine through the conserved F or W. A D gene is named only where the DNA matches it firmly. The size of a clone is reported for some rows only, either as once, few or many, or as a class for expanded clones.

TRBV7-9,TRBJ1-6,TRBD1,many,TGTGCCAGCAGCCCCCGGACAGGGGGTTCACCCCTCCACTTT,CASSPRTGGSPLHF
TRBV5-1,TRBJ2-5,TRBD2,NA,TGCGCCAGCCGACCCGCGGGGGGCCCACAGGAGACCCAGTACTTC,CASRPAGGPQETQYF
TRBV2,TRBJ2-7,NA,many,TGTGCCAGCAGGGAGTACGTCACGACCTACGAGCAGTACTTC,CASREYVTTYEQYF
TRBV6-1,TRBJ2-2,NA,NA,TGTGCCAGCAGTCAGGGCCTCGGCGGGGAGCTGTTTTTT,CASSQGLGGELFF
TRBV20-1,TRBJ2-7,TRBD1,NA,TGCAGTGCTAGAGGGGGGACAGGGTACGAGCAGTACTTC,CSARGGTGYEQYF
TRBV20-1,TRBJ2-5,NA,few,TGCAGTGCTAGATCCCATCTGGGGAGCAGAGAGACCCAGTACTTC,CSARSHLGSRETQYF
TRBV3-1,TRBJ2-7,NA,many,TGTGCCAGCAGCCAAGGGTCCTACGAGCAGTACTTC,CASSQGSYEQYF
TRBV9,TRBJ1-6,NA,NA,TGTGCCAGCGGACGATACTCGGACGGACCCCTCCACTTT,CASGRYSDGPLHF
TRBV7-9,TRBJ2-7,NA,many,TGTGCCAGCAGCCCCCCAGCAGGACCCTACGAGCAGTACTTC,CASSPPAGPYEQYF
TRBV12-3/TRBV12-4,TRBJ2-5,TRBD1,many,TGTGCCAGCAGCCTACAGGGGTGGTCTCAGCCTAGGGAGACCCAGTACTTC,CASSLQGWSQPRETQYF
TRBV5-1,TRBJ2-5,TRBD1,NA,TGCGCCAGCAGCTCACTTCCGGGACAGGCTAAAGAGACCCAGTACTTC,CASSSLPGQAKETQYF
TRBV4-3,TRBJ1-2,NA,NA,TGCGCCAGCAGCCAAGAAGTACGGGAAGATGGCTACACCTTC,CASSQEVREDGYTF
TRBV9,TRBJ2-4,NA,NA,TGTGCCAGCAGCGTAGGGGTTGCCAAAAACATTCAGTACTTC,CASSVGVAKNIQYF
TRBV11-1,TRBJ1-1,TRBD1,many,TGTGCCAGCAGCCCCCCAGGGGGACGAAGGGCCGTGAACACTGAAGCTTTCTTT,CASSPPGGRRAVNTEAFF
TRBV28,TRBJ2-1,TRBD2,NA,TGTGCCAGTAAGCGGGGGTCCTACAATGAGCAGTTCTTC,CASKRGSYNEQFF
TRBV9,TRBJ1-1,NA,few,TGTGCCAGCAGCGTAGATGACCTGTCTGAAGCTTTCTTT,CASSVDDLSEAFF
TRBV2,TRBJ2-1,NA,NA,TGTGCCAGCAGTGCTTCACTAGGGGGTGATGAGCAGTTCTTC,CASSASLGGDEQFF
TRBV19,TRBJ1-1,NA,NA,TGTGCCAGTAGTATGGGGCAGGGAGAAGGCTTTTACACTGAAGCTTTCTTT,CASSMGQGEGFYTEAFF
TRBV27,TRBJ2-2,TRBD2,NA,TGTGCCAGCAGTCCGGGGACTAGCGGGATTGGAGTTGGGGAGCTGTTTTTT,CASSPGTSGIGVGELFF
TRBV4-1,TRBJ1-4,NA,NA,TGCGCCAGCAGCCAAGTTTACGGCAGCTTTAATGAAAAACTGTTTTTT,CASSQVYGSFNEKLFF
TRBV15,TRBJ1-2,NA,many,TGTGCCACCAGCAGAGATAAACTGACAGCGGATGGCTACACCTTC,CATSRDKLTADGYTF
TRBV7-2,TRBJ1-3,NA,NA,TGTGCCAGCAGCCCCATCACAGGGTACGGAAACACCATATATTTT,CASSPITGYGNTIYF
TRBV30,TRBJ1-1,TRBD1,few,TGTGCCTGGAGTGTACAACCCAACAGGGGCGCTGAAGCTTTCTTT,CAWSVQPNRGAEAFF
TRBV20-1,TRBJ2-1,TRBD1,NA,TGCAGTGCTCCCTCCGGGACAGGGGGTAGCAATGAGCAGTTCTTC,CSAPSGTGGSNEQFF
TRBV30,TRBJ1-5,NA,NA,TGTGCCTGGAGTCTCCGGGGGACCCGGGATCAGCCCCAGCATTTT,CAWSLRGTRDQPQHF
TRBV4-1,TRBJ1-6,NA,NA,TGCGCCAGCAGCCCATTCCTCGTTTCACCCCTCCACTTT,CASSPFLVSPLHF
TRBV28,TRBJ2-7,TRBD1,many,TGTGCCAGCAGTGAGACAGGGGGCCCGTACGAGCAGTACTTC,CASSETGGPYEQYF
TRBV6-2/TRBV6-3,TRBJ1-4,TRBD1,many,TGTGCCAGCAGTTACTCCGCCGGACAGGGTGACGAAAAACTGTTTTTT,CASSYSAGQGDEKLFF
TRBV24-1,TRBJ1-4,NA,many,TGTGCCACCAGTGGTCACGGGGGCGAAAAACTGTTTTTT,CATSGHGGEKLFF
TRBV6-5,TRBJ2-7,NA,many,TGTGCCAGCAGTTCAGTCTTAGGCAGGCTCGAGCAGTACTTC,CASSSVLGRLEQYF
TRBV27,TRBJ1-2,NA,many,TGTGCCAGCAGTTTAGTGGGGGGGGGCTATGGCTACACCTTC,CASSLVGGGYGYTF
TRBV6-2/TRBV6-3,TRBJ1-1,NA,few,TGTGCCAGCAGTTACGGGTGGGGGGGCACTGAAGCTTTCTTT,CASSYGWGGTEAFF
TRBV6-5,TRBJ1-5,NA,NA,TGTGCCAGCAGTTACGGGACCGAGAATCAGCCCCAGCATTTT,CASSYGTENQPQHF
TRBV6-2/TRBV6-3,TRBJ1-2,NA,many,TGTGCCAGCAGTAACCGACACGGTTTAACTTACACCTTC,CASSNRHGLTYTF
TRBV7-9,TRBJ2-5,NA,many,TGTGCCAGCAGCTTTAGGGGTTCAGAGACCCAGTACTTC,CASSFRGSETQYF
TRBV2,TRBJ1-3,NA,many,TGTGCCAGCAGTGAACGCGGCAGTTTCTCTGGAAACACCATATATTTT,CASSERGSFSGNTIYF
TRBV6-1,TRBJ1-2,TRBD1,many,TGTGCCAGCAGACAGGGGACAGATGGCTACACCTTC,CASRQGTDGYTF
TRBV10-3,TRBJ2-2,TRBD2,few,TGTGCCATCAGTGAGACGGGACTAGCGGGAGCGAACACCGGGGAGCTGTTTTTT,CAISETGLAGANTGELFF
TRBV25-1,TRBJ1-1,NA,NA,TGTGCCAGCAGTGGGTACAGCTCCACTGAAGCTTTCTTT,CASSGYSSTEAFF
TRBV11-3,TRBJ1-1,TRBD1,few,TGTGCCAGCAGCCGACAGGGTGAAACTGAAGCTTTCTTT,CASSRQGETEAFF
TRBV9,TRBJ2-1,NA,NA,TGTGCCAGCAGCTCTGGACAAGGGGTCTACAATGAGCAGTTCTTC,CASSSGQGVYNEQFF
TRBV7-9,TRBJ2-2,TRBD2,NA,TGTGCCAGCAGCCCCAGACTAGCGGGGTCCGGGACCGGGGAGCTGTTTTTT,CASSPRLAGSGTGELFF
TRBV5-1,TRBJ2-2,NA,NA,TGCGCCAGCAGCATCCAGGGTAGGAACACCGGGGAGCTGTTTTTT,CASSIQGRNTGELFF
TRBV15,TRBJ1-2,TRBD1,NA,TGTGCCACCAGCAGATTAGCAGGGGGGGACTATGGCTACACCTTC,CATSRLAGGDYGYTF
TRBV11-2,TRBJ2-7,TRBD2,many,TGTGCCAGCAGTCACGGCTGGACTAGCGGTTACGAGCAGTACTTC,CASSHGWTSGYEQYF
TRBV7-8,TRBJ1-1,NA,many,TGTGCCAGCAGCCCAGAACAGACAGGTAATGAAGCTTTCTTT,CASSPEQTGNEAFF
TRBV27,TRBJ2-3,NA,once,TGTGCCAGCAGTTTAGAGGCGGGATTAGGGAATACGCAGTATTTT,CASSLEAGLGNTQYF
TRBV5-1,TRBJ2-2,NA,many,TGCGCCAGCAGCCCGGCTGGGCAGGGAACCGGGGAGCTGTTTTTT,CASSPAGQGTGELFF
TRBV5-1,TRBJ1-1,TRBD1,many,TGCGCCAGCAGCTTGGTACAGGGGAAGAGGTCTTTCTTT,CASSLVQGKRSFF
TRBV20-1,TRBJ1-1,NA,NA,TGCAGTGCTGCAGTCACAGGGAAGGCTGAAGCTTTCTTT,CSAAVTGKAEAFF
TRBV19,TRBJ1-5,NA,NA,TGTGCCAGTAGTGTTAACCTAGGGGATAGCAATCAGCCCCAGCATTTT,CASSVNLGDSNQPQHF
TRBV29-1,TRBJ1-2,NA,many,TGCAGCGTTGTCCCCGGGGGAGGGGGCTATGGCTACACCTTC,CSVVPGGGGYGYTF
TRBV28,TRBJ2-7,NA,many,TGTGCCAGCACCCCGGACGCCGCCTTGAGTGAGCAGTACTTC,CASTPDAALSEQYF